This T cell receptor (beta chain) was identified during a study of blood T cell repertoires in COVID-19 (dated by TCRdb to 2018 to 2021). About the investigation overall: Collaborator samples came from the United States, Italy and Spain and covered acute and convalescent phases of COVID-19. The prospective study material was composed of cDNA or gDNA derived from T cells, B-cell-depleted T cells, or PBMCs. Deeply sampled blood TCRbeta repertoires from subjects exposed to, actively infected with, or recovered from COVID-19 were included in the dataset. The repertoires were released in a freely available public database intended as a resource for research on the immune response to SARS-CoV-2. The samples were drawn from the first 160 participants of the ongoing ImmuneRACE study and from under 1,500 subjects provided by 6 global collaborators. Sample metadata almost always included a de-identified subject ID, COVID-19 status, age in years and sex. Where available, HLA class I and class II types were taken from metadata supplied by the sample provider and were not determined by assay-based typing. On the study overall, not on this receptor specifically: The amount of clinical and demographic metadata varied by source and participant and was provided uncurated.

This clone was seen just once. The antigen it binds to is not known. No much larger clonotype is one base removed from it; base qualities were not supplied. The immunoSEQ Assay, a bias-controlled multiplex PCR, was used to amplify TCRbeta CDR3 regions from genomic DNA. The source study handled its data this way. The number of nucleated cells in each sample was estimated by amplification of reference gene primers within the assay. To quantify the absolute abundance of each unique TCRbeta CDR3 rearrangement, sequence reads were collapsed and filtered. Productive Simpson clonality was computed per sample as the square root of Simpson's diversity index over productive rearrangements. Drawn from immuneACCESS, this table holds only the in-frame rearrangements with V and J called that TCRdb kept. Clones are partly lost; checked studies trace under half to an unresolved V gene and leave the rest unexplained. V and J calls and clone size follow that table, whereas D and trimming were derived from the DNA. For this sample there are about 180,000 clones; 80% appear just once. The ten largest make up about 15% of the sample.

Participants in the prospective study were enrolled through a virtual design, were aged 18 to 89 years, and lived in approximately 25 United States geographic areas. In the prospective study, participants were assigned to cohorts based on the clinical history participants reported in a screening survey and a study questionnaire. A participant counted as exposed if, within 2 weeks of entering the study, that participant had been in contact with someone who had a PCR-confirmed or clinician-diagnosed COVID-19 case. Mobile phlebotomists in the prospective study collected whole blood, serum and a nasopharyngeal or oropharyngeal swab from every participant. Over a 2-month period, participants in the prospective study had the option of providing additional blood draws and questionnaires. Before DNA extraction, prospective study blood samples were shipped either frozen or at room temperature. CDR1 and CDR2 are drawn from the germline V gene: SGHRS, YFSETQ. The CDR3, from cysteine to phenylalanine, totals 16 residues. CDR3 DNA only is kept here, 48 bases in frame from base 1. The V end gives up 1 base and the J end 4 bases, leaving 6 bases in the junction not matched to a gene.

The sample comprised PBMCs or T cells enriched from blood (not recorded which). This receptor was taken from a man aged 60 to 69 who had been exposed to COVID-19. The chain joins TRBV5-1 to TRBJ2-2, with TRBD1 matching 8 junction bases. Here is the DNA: TGCGCCAGCAGCTTGCCCGGACAGGGAGGCACCGGGGAGCTGTTTTTT. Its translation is CASSLPGQGGTGELFF.